This TCR beta chain was sequenced during a study of identical twins. The study, taken as a whole, reports: The authors drew conclusions from cross-sectional statistical analysis rather than following the same donors.

This clonotype was found once. The antigen remains undetermined. It was template switching that added a universal primer site, and there were unique molecular identifiers on the cDNA. MiXCR, run by TCRdb on the 5' RACE reads, gives a single entry per CDR3 protein. In the table there are about 550,000 distinct CDR3 sequences, around 20% of which are singletons. V was clipped by 4 bases and J by 4 bases; unmatched bases: 5. The CDR3 has 16 amino acids. The germline V gene encodes CDR1 MGHDK and CDR2 SYGVNS. A further study also used this sample, focusing on yellow fever vaccine responses in identical twins.

The receptor comes from a woman under 30 in good health. This rearrangement joins TRBV25-1 to TRBJ2-2; 11 nucleotides align to TRBD2. The sequenced sample consisted of CD4+ T cells sorted from blood. The CDR3 region has the DNA TGTGCCAGCAGTGTTCGGGGACTAGCGGCCACCGGGGAGCTGTTTTTT. Its protein is CASSVRGLAATGELFF.